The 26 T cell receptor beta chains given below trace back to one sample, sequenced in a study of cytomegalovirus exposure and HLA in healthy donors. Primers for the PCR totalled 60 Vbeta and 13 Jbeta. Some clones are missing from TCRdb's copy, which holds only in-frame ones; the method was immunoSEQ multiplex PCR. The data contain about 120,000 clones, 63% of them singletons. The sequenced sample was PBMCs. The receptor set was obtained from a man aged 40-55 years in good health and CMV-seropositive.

The CDR3 bases are TGTGCCAGCAGCTTAGTACCGGACAGCCGATCCTACGAGCAGTACTTC. Protein sequence: CASSLVPDSRSYEQYF. V usage is TRBV7-2 and J usage is TRBJ2-7, with a possible D match to TRBD1 (6 bases). The length of the CDR3 is 16 residues. Per germline, CDR1 SGHTA and CDR2 FQGNSA. V lost 1 base to trimming and J lost 1 base, with 14 bases between them.

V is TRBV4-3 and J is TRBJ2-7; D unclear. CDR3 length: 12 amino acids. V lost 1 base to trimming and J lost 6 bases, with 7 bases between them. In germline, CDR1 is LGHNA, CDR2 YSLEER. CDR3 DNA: TGCGCCAGCAGCCAAGTTCCAGGCGAGCAGTACTTC. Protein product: CASSQVPGEQYF.

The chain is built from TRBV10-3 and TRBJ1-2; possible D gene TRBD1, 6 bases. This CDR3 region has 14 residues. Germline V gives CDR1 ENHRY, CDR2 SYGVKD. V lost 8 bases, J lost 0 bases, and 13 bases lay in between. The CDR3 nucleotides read TGTGCCATCCTGGACAGACCTACTAACTATGGCTACACCTTC. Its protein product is CAILDRPTNYGYTF.

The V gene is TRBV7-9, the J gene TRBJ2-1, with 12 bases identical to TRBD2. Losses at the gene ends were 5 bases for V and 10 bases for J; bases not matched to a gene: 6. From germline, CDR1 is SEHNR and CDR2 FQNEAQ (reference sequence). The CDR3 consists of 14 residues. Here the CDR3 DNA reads TGTGCCAGCAGCGCGCCGGGACTAGCGGGCGAGCAGTTCTTC. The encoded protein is CASSAPGLAGEQFF.

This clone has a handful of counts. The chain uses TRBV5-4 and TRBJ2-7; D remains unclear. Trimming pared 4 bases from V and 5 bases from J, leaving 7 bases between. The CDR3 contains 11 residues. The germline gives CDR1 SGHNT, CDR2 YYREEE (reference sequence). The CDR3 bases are TGTGCCAGCAGCATTGTAAACGAGCAGTACTTC. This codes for CASSIVNEQYF.

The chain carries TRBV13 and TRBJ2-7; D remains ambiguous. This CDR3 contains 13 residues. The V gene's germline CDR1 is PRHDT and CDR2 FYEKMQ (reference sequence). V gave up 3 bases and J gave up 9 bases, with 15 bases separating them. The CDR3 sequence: CASSFDDINRQYF. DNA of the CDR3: TGTGCCAGCAGCTTCGACGACATCAACCGGCAGTACTTC.

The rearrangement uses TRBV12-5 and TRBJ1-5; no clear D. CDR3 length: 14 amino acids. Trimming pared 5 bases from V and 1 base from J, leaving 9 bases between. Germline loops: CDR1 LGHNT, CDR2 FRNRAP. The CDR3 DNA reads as TGTGCTAGTGGTACTGAAGTAAGCAATCAGCCCCAGCATTTT. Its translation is CASGTEVSNQPQHF.

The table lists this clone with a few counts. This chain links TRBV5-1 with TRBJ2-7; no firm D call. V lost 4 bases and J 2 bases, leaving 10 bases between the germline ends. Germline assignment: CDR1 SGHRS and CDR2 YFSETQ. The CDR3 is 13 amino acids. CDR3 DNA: TGCGCCAGCAGCAATCTAATAACCTACGAGCAGTACTTC. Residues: CASSNLITYEQYF.

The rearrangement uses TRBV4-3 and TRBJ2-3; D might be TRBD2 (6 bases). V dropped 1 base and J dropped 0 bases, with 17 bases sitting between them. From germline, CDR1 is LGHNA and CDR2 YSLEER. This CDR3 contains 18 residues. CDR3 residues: CASSQVGFAGTSTDTQYF. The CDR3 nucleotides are TGCGCCAGCAGCCAAGTCGGTTTCGCCGGGACTAGCACAGATACGCAGTATTTT.

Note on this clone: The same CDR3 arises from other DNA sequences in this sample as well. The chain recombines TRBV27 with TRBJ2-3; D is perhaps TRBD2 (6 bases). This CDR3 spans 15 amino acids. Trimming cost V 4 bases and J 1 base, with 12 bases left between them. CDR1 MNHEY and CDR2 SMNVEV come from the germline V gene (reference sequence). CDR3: CASSWREWGTDTQYF. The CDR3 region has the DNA TGTGCCAGCAGTTGGAGGGAGTGGGGCACAGATACGCAGTATTTT.

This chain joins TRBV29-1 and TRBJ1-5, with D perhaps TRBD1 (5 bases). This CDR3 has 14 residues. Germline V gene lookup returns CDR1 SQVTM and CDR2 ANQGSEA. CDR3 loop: CSITTTANNQPQHF. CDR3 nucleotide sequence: TGCAGTATTACAACGACAGCCAACAATCAGCCCCAGCATTTT.

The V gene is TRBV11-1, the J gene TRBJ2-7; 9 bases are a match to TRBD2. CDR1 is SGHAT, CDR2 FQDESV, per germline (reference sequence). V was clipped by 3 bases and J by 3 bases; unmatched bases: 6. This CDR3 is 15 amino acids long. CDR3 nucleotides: TGTGCCAGCAGCTTTCTCGGCGGGAGGGACTACGAGCAGTACTTC. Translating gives CASSFLGGRDYEQYF.

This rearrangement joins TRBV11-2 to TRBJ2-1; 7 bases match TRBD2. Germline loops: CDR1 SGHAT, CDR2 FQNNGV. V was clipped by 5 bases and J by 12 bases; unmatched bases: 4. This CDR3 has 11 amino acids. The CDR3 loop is CASSGGGRQFF. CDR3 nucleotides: TGTGCCAGCAGCGGGGGGGGTCGGCAGTTCTTC. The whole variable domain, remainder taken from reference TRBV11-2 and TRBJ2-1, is EAGVAQSPRYKIIEKRQSVAFWCNPISGHATLYWYQQILGQGPKLLIQFQNNGVVDDSQLPKDRFSAERLKGVDSTLKIQPAKLEDSAVYLCASSGGGRQFFGPGTRLTVL.

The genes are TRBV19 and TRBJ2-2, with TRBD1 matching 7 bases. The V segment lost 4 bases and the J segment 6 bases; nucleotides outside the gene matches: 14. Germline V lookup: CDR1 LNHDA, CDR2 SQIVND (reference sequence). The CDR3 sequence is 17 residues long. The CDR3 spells CASSTPTGSWESGELFF. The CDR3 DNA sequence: TGTGCCAGTAGTACGCCGACAGGGTCCTGGGAGTCCGGGGAGCTGTTTTTT.

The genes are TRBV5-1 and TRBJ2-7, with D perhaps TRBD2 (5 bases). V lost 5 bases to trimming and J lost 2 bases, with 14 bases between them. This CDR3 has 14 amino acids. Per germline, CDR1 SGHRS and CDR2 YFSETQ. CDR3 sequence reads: CASRGEGRTYEQYF. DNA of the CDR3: TGCGCCAGCAGAGGAGAGGGTAGAACCTACGAGCAGTACTTC.

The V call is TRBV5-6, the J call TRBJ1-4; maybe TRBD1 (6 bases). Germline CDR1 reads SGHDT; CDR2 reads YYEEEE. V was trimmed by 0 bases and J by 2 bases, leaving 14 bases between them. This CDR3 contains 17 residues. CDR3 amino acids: CASSLVGARRTNEKLFF. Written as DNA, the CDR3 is TGTGCCAGCAGCTTGGTGGGGGCCCGCCGGACTAATGAAAAACTGTTTTTT.

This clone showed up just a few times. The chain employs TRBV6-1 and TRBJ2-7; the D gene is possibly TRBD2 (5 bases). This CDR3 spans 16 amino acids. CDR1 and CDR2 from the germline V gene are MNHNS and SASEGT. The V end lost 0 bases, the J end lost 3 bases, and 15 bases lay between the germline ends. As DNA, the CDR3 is TGTGCCAGCAGTGAAGCGCTTCATCCAGGAGGCTACGAGCAGTACTTC. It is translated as CASSEALHPGGYEQYF.

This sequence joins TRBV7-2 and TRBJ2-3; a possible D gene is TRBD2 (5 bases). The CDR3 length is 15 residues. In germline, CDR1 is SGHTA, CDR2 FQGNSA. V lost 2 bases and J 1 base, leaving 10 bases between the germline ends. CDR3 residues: CASSLWLSGTDTQYF. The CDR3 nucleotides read TGTGCCAGCAGCTTATGGCTTAGCGGCACAGATACGCAGTATTTT.

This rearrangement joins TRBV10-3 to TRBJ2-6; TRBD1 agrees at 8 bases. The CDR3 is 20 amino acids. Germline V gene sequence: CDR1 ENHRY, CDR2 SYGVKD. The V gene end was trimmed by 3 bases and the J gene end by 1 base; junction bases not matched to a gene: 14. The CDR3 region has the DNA TGTGCCATCAGTGACTCGATAGGGGGCAGGGGGCGTTCTGGGGCCAACGTCCTGACTTTC. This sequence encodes CAISDSIGGRGRSGANVLTF.

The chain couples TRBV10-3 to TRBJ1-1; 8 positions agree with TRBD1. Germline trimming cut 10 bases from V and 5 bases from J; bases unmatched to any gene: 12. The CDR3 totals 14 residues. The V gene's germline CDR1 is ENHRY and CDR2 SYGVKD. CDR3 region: CATIHGQGRTEAFF. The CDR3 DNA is TGTGCCACCATCCACGGACAGGGAAGGACTGAAGCTTTCTTT.

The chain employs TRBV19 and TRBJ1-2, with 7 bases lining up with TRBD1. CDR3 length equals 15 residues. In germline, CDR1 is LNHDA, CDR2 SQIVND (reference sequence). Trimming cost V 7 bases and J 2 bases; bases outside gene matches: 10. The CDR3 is CASNEGAQGNYGYTF. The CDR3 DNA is TGTGCCAGTAATGAGGGGGCTCAGGGAAACTATGGCTACACCTTC.

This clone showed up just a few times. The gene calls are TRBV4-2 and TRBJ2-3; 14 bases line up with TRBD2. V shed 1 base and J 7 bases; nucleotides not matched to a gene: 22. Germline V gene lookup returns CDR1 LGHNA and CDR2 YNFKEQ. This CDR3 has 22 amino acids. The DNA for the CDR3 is TGTGCCAGCAGCCAAGCTCATATACAAACCCTAAGACTAGCGGGAGGGGACTATACGCAGTATTTT. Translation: CASSQAHIQTLRLAGGDYTQYF.

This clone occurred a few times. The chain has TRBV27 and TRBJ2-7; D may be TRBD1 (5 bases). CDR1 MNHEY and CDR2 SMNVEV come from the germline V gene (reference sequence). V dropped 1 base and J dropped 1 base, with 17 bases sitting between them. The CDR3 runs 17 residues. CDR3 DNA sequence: TGTGCCAGCAGTTTATTGGGGCCTATTCCCCAATCCTACGAGCAGTACTTC. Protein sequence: CASSLLGPIPQSYEQYF.

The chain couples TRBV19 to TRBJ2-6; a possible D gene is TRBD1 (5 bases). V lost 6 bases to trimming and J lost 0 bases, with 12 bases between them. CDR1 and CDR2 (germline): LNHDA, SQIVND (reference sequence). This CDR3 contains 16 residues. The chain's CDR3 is CASRIDSDSGANVLTF. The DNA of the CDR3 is TGTGCCAGTAGGATTGACAGTGACTCTGGGGCCAACGTCCTGACTTTC.

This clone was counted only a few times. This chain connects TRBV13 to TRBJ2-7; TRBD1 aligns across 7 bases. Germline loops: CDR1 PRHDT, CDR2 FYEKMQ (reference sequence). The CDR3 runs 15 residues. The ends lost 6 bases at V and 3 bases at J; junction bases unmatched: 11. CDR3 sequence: CASSFTGVQLYEQYF. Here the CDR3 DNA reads TGTGCCAGCAGTTTTACAGGGGTCCAACTCTACGAGCAGTACTTC.

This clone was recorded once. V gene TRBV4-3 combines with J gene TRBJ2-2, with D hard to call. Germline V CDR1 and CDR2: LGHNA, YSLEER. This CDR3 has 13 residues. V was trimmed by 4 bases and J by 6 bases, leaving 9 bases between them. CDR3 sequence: CASSPWSAGELFF. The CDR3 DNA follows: TGCGCCAGCAGCCCCTGGAGCGCCGGGGAGCTGTTTTTT.